Detailed here is one T cell receptor (beta chain). Its antigen is not identified. Germline V CDR1 and CDR2: SGHTS, YDEGEE. V shed 0 bases, J shed 1 base, and the junction held 12 bases outside the gene matches. CDR3 length equals 20 residues. The data were produced by immunoSEQ multiplex PCR, yet TCRdb's version contains in-frame clones alone and is incomplete. The table has approximately 2.5 million clones, approximately 94% seen once. This entry is derived from a study of shared clonotypes between healthy human individuals. For the study at large: The plates for each donor numbered three CD4 naive, three CD4 memory, two CD8 naive and one CD8 memory. Study-level results: Clonotype sharing among donors likely depends on sequencing depth.

Division of CD4+ cells produced a CD45RA+ naive subset and a CD45RA-negative memory subset. This chain links TRBV5-8 with TRBJ2-1; 11 nucleotides match TRBD2. The sample comprised naive CD4+ T cells from PBMCs. Subset of the sample: CD45RA+ positively selected. The receptor was isolated from a man aged 18 to 29 in good health. Some clones in this sample may be carry-over from other donors' samples. The CDR3, as DNA: TGTGCCAGCAGCTTGGAGGAACTAGCGGGAGTCCGCGGTTCCTACAATGAGCAGTTCTTC. Its translation is CASSLEELAGVRGSYNEQFF.